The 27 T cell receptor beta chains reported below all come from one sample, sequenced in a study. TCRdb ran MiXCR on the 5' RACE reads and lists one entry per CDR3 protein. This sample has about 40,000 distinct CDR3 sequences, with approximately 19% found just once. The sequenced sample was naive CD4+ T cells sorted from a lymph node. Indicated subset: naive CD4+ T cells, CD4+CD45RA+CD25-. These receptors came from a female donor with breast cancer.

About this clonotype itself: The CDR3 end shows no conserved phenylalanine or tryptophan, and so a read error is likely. DNA for the CDR3: TGTGCCAGCAGTAGCAAACAATACGAGCAGTACCTC. As protein: CASSSKQYEQYL. This chain connects TRBV7-9 to TRBJ2-7; unclear D gene. In germline, CDR1 is SEHNR, CDR2 FQNEAQ (reference sequence). Trimming took 6 bases from V and 4 from J, leaving 10 bases between them. The CDR3 has 12 residues.

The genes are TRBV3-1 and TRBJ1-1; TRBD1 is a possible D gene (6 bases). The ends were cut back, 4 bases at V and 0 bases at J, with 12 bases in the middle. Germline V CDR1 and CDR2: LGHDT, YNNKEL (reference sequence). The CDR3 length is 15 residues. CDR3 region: CASSLGGNLNTEAFF. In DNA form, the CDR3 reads TGTGCCAGCAGCCTGGGGGGCAACTTGAACACTGAAGCTTTCTTT. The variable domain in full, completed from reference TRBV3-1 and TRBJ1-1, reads DTAVSQTPKYLVTQMGNDKSIKCEQNLGHDTMYWYKQDSKKFLKIMFSYNNKELIINETVPNRFSPKSPDKAHLNLHINSLELGDSAVYFCASSLGGNLNTEAFFGQGTRLTVV.

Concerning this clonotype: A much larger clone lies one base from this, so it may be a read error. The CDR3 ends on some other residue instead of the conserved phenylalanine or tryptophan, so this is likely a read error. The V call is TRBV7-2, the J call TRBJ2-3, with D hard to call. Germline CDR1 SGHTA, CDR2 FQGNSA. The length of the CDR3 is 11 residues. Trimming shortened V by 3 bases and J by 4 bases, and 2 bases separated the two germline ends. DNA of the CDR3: TGTGCCAGCAGCTTTGCAGATACGCAGTATTGT. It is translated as CASSFADTQYC.

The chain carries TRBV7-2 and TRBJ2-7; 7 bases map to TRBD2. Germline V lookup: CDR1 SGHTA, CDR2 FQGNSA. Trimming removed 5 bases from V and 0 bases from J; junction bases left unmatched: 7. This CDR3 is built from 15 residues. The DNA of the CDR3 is TGTGCCAGCAGCCCCCCTAGCGGCTCCTCCTACGAGCAGTACTTC. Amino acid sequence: CASSPPSGSSYEQYF.

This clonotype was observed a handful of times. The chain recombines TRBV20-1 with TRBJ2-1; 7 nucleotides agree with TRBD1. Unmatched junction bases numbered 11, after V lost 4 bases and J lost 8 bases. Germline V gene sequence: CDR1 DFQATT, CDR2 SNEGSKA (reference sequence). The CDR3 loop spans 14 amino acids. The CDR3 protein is CSAIIYRGRDEQFF. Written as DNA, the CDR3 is TGCAGTGCTATAATCTACAGGGGTAGAGATGAGCAGTTCTTC.

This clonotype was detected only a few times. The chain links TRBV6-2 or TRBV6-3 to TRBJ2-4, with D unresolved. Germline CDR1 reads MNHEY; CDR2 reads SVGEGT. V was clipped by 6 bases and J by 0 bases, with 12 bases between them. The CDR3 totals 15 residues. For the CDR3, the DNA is TGTGCCAGCAGCCCACCTGGGGTAGCCAAAAACATTCAGTACTTC. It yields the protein CASSPPGVAKNIQYF.

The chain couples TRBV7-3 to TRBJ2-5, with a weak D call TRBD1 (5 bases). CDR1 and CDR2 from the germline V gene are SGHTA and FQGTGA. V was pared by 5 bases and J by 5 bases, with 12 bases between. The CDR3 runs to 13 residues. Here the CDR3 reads CASSTRAGETQYF. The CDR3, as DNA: TGTGCCAGCAGCACCAGGGCTGGGGAGACCCAGTACTTC.

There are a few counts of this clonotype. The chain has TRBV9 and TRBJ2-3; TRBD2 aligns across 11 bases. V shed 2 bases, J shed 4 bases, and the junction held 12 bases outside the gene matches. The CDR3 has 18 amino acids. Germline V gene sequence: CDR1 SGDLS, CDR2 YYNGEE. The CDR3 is CASSVSLTTSGAADTQYF. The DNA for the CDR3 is TGTGCCAGCAGCGTGAGTCTCACGACTAGCGGGGCAGCAGATACGCAGTATTTT.

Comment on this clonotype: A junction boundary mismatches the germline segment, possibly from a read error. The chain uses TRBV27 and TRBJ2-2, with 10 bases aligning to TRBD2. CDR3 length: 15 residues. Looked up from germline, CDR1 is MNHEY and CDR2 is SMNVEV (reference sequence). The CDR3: CVSRRLLAGTGELFF. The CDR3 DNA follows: TGTGTCAGCAGACGACTACTAGCGGGAACCGGGGAGCTGTTTTTT.

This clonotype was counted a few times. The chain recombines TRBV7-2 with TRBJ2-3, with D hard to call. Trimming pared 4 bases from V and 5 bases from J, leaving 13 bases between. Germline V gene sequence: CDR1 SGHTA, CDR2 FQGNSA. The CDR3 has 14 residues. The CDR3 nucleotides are TGTGCCAGCAGCTCCCGCCAGTGGGTAGATACGCAGTATTTT. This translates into CASSSRQWVDTQYF.

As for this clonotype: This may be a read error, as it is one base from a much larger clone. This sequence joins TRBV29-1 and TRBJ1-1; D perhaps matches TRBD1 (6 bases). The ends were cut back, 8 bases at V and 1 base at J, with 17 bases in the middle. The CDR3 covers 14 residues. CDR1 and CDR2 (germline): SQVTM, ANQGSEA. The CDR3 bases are TGCAGCATAATACAGGGAGCAGCGAACACTGAAGCTTTCTTT. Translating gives CSIIQGAANTEAFF.

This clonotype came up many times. The CDR3 DNA is TGCAGCCTAAGAGGGCGTTCGGAGGACACAGATACGCAGTATTTT. This sequence encodes CSLRGRSEDTDTQYF. This chain connects TRBV29-1 to TRBJ2-3, with D tentatively TRBD2 (5 bases). This CDR3 comprises 15 residues. Germline-derived CDR1 and CDR2 are SQVTM and ANQGSEA. Deletions cut 8 bases from V and 2 bases from J, with 20 bases between.

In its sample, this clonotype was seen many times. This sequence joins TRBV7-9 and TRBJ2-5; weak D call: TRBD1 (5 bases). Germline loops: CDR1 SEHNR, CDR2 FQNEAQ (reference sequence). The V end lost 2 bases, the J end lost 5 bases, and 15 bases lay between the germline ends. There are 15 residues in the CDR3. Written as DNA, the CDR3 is TGTGCCAGCAGCTTAATGCAGGGCCAAGTGGAGACCCAGTACTTC. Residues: CASSLMQGQVETQYF.

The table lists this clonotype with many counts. Written as DNA, the CDR3 is TGTGCCAGCAGCAATCCCCCCCAAGATACGCAGTATTTT. Its translation is CASSNPPQDTQYF. The chain is built from TRBV7-3 and TRBJ2-3; D is uncertain. V lost 5 bases and J 5 bases, leaving 11 bases between the germline ends. This CDR3 contains 13 residues. The germline V gene has CDR1 SGHTA and CDR2 FQGTGA.

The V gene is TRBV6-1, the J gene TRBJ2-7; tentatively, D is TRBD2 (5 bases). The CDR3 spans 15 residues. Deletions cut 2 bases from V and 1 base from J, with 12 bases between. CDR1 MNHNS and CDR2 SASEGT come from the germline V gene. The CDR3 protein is CASSEYRTASYEQYF. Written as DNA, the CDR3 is TGTGCCAGCAGTGAATATAGGACTGCTTCCTACGAGCAGTACTTC.

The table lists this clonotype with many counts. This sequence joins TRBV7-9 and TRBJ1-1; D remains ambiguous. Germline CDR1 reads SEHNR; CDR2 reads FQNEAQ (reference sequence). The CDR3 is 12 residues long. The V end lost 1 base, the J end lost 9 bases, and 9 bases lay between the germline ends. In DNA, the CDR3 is TGTGCCAGCAGCTTAGGACGGCTCCAAGCTTTCTTT. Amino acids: CASSLGRLQAFF.

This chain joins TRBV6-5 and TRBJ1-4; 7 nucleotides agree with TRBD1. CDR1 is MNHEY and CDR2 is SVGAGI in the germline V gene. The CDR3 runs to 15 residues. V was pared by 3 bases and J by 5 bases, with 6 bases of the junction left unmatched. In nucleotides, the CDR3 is TGTGCCAGCAGTTATTCGTCAGGGGGAAATGAAAAACTGTTTTTT. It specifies CASSYSSGGNEKLFF.

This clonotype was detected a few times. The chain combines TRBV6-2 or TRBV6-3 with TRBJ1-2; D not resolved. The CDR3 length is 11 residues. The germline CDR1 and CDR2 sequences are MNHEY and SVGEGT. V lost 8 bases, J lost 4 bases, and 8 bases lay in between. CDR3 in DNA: TGTGCCAGCGGTCGGTCCTATGGCTACACCTTC. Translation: CASGRSYGYTF.

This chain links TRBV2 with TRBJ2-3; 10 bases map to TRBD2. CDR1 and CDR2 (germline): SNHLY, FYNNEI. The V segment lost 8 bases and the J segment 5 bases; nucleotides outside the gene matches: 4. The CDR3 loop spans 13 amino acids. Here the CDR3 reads CASGLAGVDTQYF. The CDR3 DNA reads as TGTGCCAGCGGTCTAGCGGGGGTAGATACGCAGTATTTT.

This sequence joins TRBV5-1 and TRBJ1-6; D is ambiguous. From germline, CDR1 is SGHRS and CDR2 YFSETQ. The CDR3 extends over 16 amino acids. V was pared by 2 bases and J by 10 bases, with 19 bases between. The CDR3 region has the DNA TGCGCCAGCAGCTTCAGTGAAGTCTCGGCGGGCTCACCCCTCCACTTT. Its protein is CASSFSEVSAGSPLHF.

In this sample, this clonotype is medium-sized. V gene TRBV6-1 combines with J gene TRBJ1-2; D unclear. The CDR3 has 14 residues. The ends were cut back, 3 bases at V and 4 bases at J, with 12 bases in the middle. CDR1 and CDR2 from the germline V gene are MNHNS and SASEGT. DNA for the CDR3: TGTGCCAGCAGTGAGGTGGGCGGCGGCTATGGCTACACCTTC. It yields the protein CASSEVGGGYGYTF.

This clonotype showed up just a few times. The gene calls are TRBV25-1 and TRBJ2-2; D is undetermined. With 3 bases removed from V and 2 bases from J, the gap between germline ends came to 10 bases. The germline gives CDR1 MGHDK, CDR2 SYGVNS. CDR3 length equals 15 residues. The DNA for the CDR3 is TGTGCCAGCAGTGACGCCACAATTAACACCGGGGAGCTGTTTTTT. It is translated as CASSDATINTGELFF.

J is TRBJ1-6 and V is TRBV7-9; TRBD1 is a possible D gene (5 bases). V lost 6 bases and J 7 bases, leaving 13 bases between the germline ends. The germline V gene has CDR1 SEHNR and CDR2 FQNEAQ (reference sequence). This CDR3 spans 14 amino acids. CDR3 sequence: CASSDGQPNSPLHF. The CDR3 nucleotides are TGTGCCAGCAGTGATGGACAACCCAATTCACCCCTCCACTTT.

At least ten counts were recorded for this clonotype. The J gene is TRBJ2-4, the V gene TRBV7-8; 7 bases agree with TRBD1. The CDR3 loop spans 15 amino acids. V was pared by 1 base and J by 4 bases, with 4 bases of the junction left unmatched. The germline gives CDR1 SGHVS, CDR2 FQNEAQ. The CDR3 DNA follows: TGTGCCAGCAGCTTAGTGCCACAGGGGAAAAACATTCAGTACTTC. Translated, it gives CASSLVPQGKNIQYF.

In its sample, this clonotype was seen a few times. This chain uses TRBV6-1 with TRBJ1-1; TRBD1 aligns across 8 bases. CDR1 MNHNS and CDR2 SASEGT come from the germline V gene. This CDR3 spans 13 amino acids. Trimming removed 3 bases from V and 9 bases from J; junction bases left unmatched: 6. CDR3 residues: CASSDRGLKKAFF. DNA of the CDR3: TGTGCCAGCAGTGACAGGGGGCTGAAGAAAGCTTTCTTT.

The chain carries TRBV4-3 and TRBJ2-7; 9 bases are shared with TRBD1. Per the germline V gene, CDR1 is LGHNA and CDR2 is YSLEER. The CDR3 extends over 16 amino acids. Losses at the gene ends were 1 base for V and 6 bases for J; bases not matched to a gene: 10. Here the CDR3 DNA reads TGCGCCAGCAGCCAAGTCTCCGGGACAGGGAACGGCGAGCAGTACTTC. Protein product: CASSQVSGTGNGEQYF.

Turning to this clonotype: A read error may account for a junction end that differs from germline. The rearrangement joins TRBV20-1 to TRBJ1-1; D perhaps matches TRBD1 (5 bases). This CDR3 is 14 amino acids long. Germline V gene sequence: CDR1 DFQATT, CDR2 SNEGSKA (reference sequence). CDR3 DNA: TGCAGTGCTATAGGTATAGGGGCGAACACTGGAGCTTGCTTT. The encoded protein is CSAIGIGANTGACF.